Listed below are T cell receptor beta chains from one sample, sequenced in a study of T cell changes during pregnancy in multiple sclerosis. Some clones are missing from TCRdb's copy, which holds only in-frame ones; the method was immunoSEQ multiplex PCR. The sample carries approximately 100,000 clones, roughly 92% recorded once. Material: peripheral blood, obtained after pregnancy. The receptors shown here come from a female donor with multiple sclerosis, enrolled in a pregnancy study. The CDR3 runs from the conserved cysteine through the conserved F or W. A D gene is named only where the DNA matches it firmly. Size is omitted from some rows. Given values are once, few, many or a class for expanded clones.

D | size | J | V | CDR3 | DNA
TRBD2 | . | TRBJ2-5 | TRBV30 | CAWRGLAGARGETQYF | TGTGCCTGGAGGGGACTAGCGGGAGCTAGGGGGGAGACCCAGTACTTC
. | . | TRBJ2-5 | TRBV23-1 | CASSQSSREETQYF | TGCGCCAGCAGTCAATCGTCCAGGGAAGAGACCCAGTACTTC
TRBD1 | . | TRBJ1-4 | TRBV28 | CASSWTGQDEKLFF | TGTGCCAGCAGTTGGACAGGGCAGGACGAAAAACTGTTTTTT
. | . | TRBJ2-5 | TRBV29-1 | CSATSGETQYF | TGCAGCGCGACTAGTGGGGAGACCCAGTACTTC
. | . | TRBJ1-6 | TRBV7-2 | CASSWGGGFNNSPLHF | TGTGCCAGCAGCTGGGGCGGGGGATTTAACAATTCACCCCTCCACTTT
TRBD1 | . | TRBJ2-7 | TRBV25-1 | CASRGTVGLSYEQYF | TGTGCCAGCAGAGGGACAGTGGGGCTTTCCTACGAGCAGTACTTC
. | . | TRBJ2-1 | TRBV19 | CASIGTLGEQFF | TGTGCCAGTATCGGGACTTTAGGTGAGCAGTTCTTC
TRBD2 | . | TRBJ2-7 | TRBV6-6 | CASSYLGGGKGEQYF | TGTGCCAGCAGTTACCTGGGGGGGGGTAAGGGCGAGCAGTACTTC
. | . | TRBJ1-5 | TRBV9 | CASSAGPEDQPQHF | TGTGCCAGCAGCGCGGGCCCGGAGGATCAGCCCCAGCATTTT
TRBD2 | . | TRBJ2-7 | TRBV5-1 | CASSWTSGSSYEQYF | TGCGCCAGCAGCTGGACTAGCGGGAGTAGCTACGAGCAGTACTTC
TRBD1 | . | TRBJ2-7 | TRBV9 | CASSVGTVSYEQYF | TGTGCCAGCAGCGTTGGGACAGTCTCCTACGAGCAGTACTTC
TRBD1 | . | TRBJ1-6 | TRBV15 | CATSTETGTGGSPLHF | TGTGCCACCAGCACAGAAACCGGGACAGGGGGTTCACCCCTCCACTTT
. | . | TRBJ2-5 | TRBV25-1 | CASSGAEETQYF | TGTGCCAGCAGTGGGGCAGAAGAGACCCAGTACTTC
. | . | TRBJ2-1 | TRBV7-8 | CASSPSGGGSYEQFF | TGTGCCAGCAGCCCCTCCGGCGGTGGGTCATATGAGCAGTTCTTC
TRBD2 | once | TRBJ2-5 | TRBV5-1 | CASSRRPGGGETQYF | TGCGCCAGCAGCCGTCGGCCGGGGGGAGGGGAGACCCAGTACTTC
TRBD2 | . | TRBJ2-5 | TRBV7-6 | CASSLTRAGIIIQETQYF | TGTGCCAGCAGCTTAACTCGAGCGGGAATAATTATTCAGGAGACCCAGTACTTC
. | . | TRBJ2-3 | TRBV27 | CASSLSPVPSTDTQYF | TGTGCCAGCAGTTTATCGCCAGTCCCCAGCACAGATACGCAGTATTTT
. | . | TRBJ1-5 | TRBV7-9 | CASSFTDQPQHF | TGTGCCAGCAGCTTTACTGATCAGCCCCAGCATTTT
. | . | TRBJ1-1 | TRBV6-5 | CASSYQADMNTEAFF | TGTGCCAGCAGTTACCAGGCGGACATGAACACTGAAGCTTTCTTT
TRBD2 | . | TRBJ2-5 | TRBV15 | CATSRSGGSRGETQYF | TGTGCCACCAGCAGATCGGGAGGGTCTCGGGGGGAGACCCAGTACTTC
TRBD1 | . | TRBJ2-7 | TRBV28 | CASRSTGDSTYEQYF | TGTGCCAGCAGATCGACAGGGGACAGCACCTACGAGCAGTACTTC
. | once | TRBJ2-3 | TRBV30 | CAWSAVSGSTDTQYF | TGTGCCTGGAGTGCGGTGTCGGGGAGCACAGATACGCAGTATTTT
TRBD1 | . | TRBJ1-1 | TRBV5-5 | CASSLAGTVNEAFF | TGTGCCAGCAGCTTGGCCGGGACAGTGAATGAAGCTTTCTTT
. | . | TRBJ1-4 | TRBV5-1 | CASSSGRGLFF | TGCGCCAGCAGCTCCGGGCGGGGACTGTTTTTT
TRBD2 | . | TRBJ2-7 | TRBV27 | CASSSLGSGGAYEQYF | TGTGCCAGCAGTTCCCTGGGGAGCGGGGGTGCCTACGAGCAGTACTTC
. | . | TRBJ2-1 | TRBV5-8 | CASSLAGGSGSYNEQFF | TGTGCCAGCAGCTTGGCTGGGGGGTCTGGCTCCTACAATGAGCAGTTCTTC
. | . | TRBJ2-7 | TRBV18 | CASSPAPWEQYF | TGTGCCAGCTCACCGGCCCCTTGGGAGCAGTACTTC
. | . | TRBJ1-5 | TRBV6-1 | CASRDRSLNQPQHF | TGTGCCAGCAGGGATCGTAGCCTAAATCAGCCCCAGCATTTT
. | . | TRBJ1-2 | TRBV6-1 | CAVPGTSVGYGYTF | TGTGCCGTCCCAGGGACATCAGTGGGCTATGGCTACACCTTC